Listed below are T cell receptor beta chains from one sample, sequenced in a study of blood T cells in healthy people across ages. TCRdb fed the 5' RACE reads into MiXCR, producing one record per CDR3 protein. The table records around 800,000 distinct CDR3 sequences, approximately 67% of them present only once. Source material: blood. The receptors stem from a man aged 30-40 years in good health. CDR3s include the opening cysteine and the closing phenylalanine or tryptophan. The D gene is left open where the match is weak. Rows give clone size only sometimes, using once, few, many, or a class for an expanded clone.

>TRBD2|.|TRBV4-2|TRBJ2-5
CASSQEERGAQETQYF
TGTGCCAGCAGCCAAGAGGAGCGGGGGGCCCAAGAGACCCAGTACTTC
>TRBD2|few|TRBV5-5|TRBJ2-1
CASSLTGTSGEDEQFF
TGTGCCAGCAGCTTAACCGGGACTAGCGGGGAGGATGAGCAGTTCTTC
>.|.|TRBV4-3|TRBJ2-3
CASSQDGGGAIDTQYF
TGCGCCAGCAGCCAAGATGGGGGCGGGGCTATAGATACGCAGTATTTT
>.|.|TRBV20-1|TRBJ2-7
CSARDRATYEQYF
TGCAGTGCTAGAGATCGGGCCACCTACGAGCAGTACTTC
>.|.|TRBV5-1|TRBJ1-2
CASSPVERRGGYTF
TGCGCCAGCAGCCCAGTTGAACGCAGGGGCGGCTACACCTTC
>TRBD2|.|TRBV7-8|TRBJ2-7
CASSAGTNYNEQYF
TGTGCCAGCAGCGCCGGGACTAACTACAATGAGCAGTACTTC
>.|.|TRBV20-1|TRBJ2-7
CSGPGDSQFEQYF
TGCAGTGGCCCCGGGGACTCCCAGTTCGAGCAGTACTTC
>.|.|TRBV12-3/TRBV12-4|TRBJ2-7
CASSFTLFDSVQVEQYF
TGTGCCAGCAGTTTTACTCTCTTCGATAGTGTGCAGGTGGAGCAGTACTTC
>.|few|TRBV6-2/TRBV6-3|TRBJ2-5
CASSKGLGRKETQYF
TGTGCCAGCAGTAAGGGCCTCGGACGTAAAGAGACCCAGTACTTC
>.|few|TRBV5-4|TRBJ2-3
CASSPRTRGTDTQYF
TGTGCCAGCAGCCCGAGGACGAGAGGCACAGATACGCAGTATTTT
>TRBD1|.|TRBV20-1|TRBJ1-1
CSARDPDRGNTEAFF
TGCAGTGCTAGAGATCCGGACAGGGGGAACACTGAAGCTTTCTTT
>.|many|TRBV20-1|TRBJ2-4
CSAVTGDAKNIQYF
TGCAGTGCCGTAACAGGCGACGCCAAAAACATTCAGTACTTC
>TRBD1|.|TRBV6-5|TRBJ1-5
CASSYGAGGSTVRNQPQHF
TGTGCCAGCAGTTACGGGGCAGGGGGTTCGACCGTACGCAATCAGCCCCAGCATTTT
>.|.|TRBV7-2|TRBJ1-2
CASSLGQTAGGYTF
TGTGCCAGCAGCTTGGGGCAAACCGCAGGGGGCTACACCTTC
>TRBD2|.|TRBV12-5|TRBJ2-3
CASGLVLRPGGRDTQYF
TGTGCTAGTGGTTTGGTACTACGTCCAGGCGGGAGAGATACGCAGTATTTT
>TRBD2|.|TRBV25-1|TRBJ2-5
CASSEMGGQETQYF
TGTGCCAGCAGTGAGATGGGGGGGCAAGAGACCCAGTACTTC
>TRBD1|.|TRBV6-2/TRBV6-3|TRBJ2-3
CAIRDRGTDTQYF
TGTGCCATACGGGACAGGGGCACAGATACGCAGTATTTT
>.|.|TRBV7-8|TRBJ2-7
CASSLDRAGNEQYF
TGTGCCAGCAGCTTAGACAGGGCGGGTAACGAGCAGTACTTC
>.|.|TRBV20-1|TRBJ2-1
CSASGGLSSYNEQFF
TGCAGTGCTAGCGGGGGCCTCAGCTCCTACAATGAGCAGTTCTTC
>TRBD1|few|TRBV7-2|TRBJ2-1
CASSQTGGAHNEQFF
TGTGCCAGCAGCCAGACAGGGGGCGCGCACAATGAGCAGTTCTTC
>.|once|TRBV30|TRBJ1-6
CAWSVSYNSPLHF
TGTGCCTGGAGTGTATCCTATAATTCACCCCTCCACTTT
>.|.|TRBV9|TRBJ2-7
CASSVARGGYDEQYF
TGTGCCAGCAGCGTAGCCAGGGGCGGTTATGACGAGCAGTACTTC